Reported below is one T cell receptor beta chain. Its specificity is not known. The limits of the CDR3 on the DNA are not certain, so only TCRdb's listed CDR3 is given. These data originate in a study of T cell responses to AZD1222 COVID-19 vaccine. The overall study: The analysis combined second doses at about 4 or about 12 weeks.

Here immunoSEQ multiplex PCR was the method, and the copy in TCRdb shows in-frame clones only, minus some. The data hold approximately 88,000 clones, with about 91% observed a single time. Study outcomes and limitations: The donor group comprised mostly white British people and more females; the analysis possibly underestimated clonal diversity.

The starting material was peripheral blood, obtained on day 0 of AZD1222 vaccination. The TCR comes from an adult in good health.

The CDR3 here is CASSYFGAGENIQYF. The chain has TRBV6-5 and TRBJ2-4. The germline gives CDR1 MNHEY, CDR2 SVGAGI. The CDR3 comprises 15 residues, both ends counted.